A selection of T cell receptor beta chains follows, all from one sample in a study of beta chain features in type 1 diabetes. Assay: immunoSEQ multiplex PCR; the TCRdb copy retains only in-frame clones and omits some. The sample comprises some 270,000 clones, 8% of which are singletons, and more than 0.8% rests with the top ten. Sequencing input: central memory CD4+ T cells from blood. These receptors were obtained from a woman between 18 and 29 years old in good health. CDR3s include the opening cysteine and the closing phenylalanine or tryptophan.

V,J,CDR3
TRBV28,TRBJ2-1,CASSSGLPSYNEQFF
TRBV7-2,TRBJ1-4,CASSPSRQGELFF
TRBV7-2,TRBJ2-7,CASSLVPSGSYEQYF
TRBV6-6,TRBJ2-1,CASSPGGTSGYNEQFF
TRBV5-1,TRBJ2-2,CASSLVSGPGELFF
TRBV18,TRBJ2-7,CASSPVQESSYEQYF
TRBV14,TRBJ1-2,CATSPNPAGSYGYTF
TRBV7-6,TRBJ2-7,CASSARDLEQYF
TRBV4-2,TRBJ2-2,CASSQDGTATGELFF
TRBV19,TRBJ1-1,CASSTGRVNTEAFF
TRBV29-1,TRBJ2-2,CSVLSLAVTGELFF
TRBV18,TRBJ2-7,CASSPRQGGEQYF
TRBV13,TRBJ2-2,CASSDGSGGTGELFF
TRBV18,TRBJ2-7,CASSPPDPPYEQYF
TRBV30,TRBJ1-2,CAWSLQAPGYTF
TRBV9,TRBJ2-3,CASSVGQGASNTRDTQYF
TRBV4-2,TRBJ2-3,CASSQAMGIITDTQYF
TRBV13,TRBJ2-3,CASSLPLAGGADTQYF
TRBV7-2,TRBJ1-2,CASSLSQAAGYTF
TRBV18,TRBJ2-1,CASSPLTAYNEQFF
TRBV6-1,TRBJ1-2,CASRPGTGVNYGYTF
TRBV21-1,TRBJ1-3,CASSKVGSSGNTIYF
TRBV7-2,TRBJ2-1,CASSGGHGYNEQFF
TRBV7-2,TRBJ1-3,CASSLTGNTIYF
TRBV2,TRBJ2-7,CASTRQVEQYF
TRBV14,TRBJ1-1,CASSPGGVRTEAFF
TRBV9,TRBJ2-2,CASSVGVRGRLTGELFF
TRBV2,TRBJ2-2,CASGLGPGELFF
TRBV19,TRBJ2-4,CASSRGTGSSKNIQYF
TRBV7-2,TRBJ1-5,CASSPGTGGQQPQHF
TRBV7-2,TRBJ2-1,CASSDAANEQFF
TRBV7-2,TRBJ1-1,CASGRRTGWGKNTEAFF
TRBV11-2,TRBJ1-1,CASSFGFGTEAFF
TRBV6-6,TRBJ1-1,CASTPRPEGNTEAFF
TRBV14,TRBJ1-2,CASSRGFNYGYTF
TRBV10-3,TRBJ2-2,CATKGQGDTGELFF
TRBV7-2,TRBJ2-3,CASRQNTDTQYF
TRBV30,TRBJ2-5,CAWSVGIETQYF
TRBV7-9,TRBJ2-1,CASSPPLGQGIEQFF
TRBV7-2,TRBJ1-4,CASSSNPGSNEKLFF
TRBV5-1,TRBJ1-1,CASSGGGLNTEAFF
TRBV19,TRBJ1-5,CASSIRRFQPQHF
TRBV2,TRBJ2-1,CASSRGGYYNEQFF
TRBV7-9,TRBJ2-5,CASSLARDRVQETQYF